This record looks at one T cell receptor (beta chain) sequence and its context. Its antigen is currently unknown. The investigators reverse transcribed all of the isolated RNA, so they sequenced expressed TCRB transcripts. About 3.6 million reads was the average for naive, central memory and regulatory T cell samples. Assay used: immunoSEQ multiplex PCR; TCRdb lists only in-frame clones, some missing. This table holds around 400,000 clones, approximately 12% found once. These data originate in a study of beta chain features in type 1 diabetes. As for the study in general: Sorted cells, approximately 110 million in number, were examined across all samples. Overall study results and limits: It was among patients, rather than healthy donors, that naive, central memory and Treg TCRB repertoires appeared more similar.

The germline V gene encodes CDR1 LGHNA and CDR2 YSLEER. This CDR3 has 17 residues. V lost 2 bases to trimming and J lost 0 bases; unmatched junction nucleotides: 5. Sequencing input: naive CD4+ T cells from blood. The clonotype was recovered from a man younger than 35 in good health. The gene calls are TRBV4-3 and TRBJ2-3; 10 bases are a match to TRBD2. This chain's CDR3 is CASSQLASGGSTDTQYF. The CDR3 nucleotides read TGCGCCAGCAGCCAACTGGCTAGCGGGGGAAGCACAGATACGCAGTATTTT.